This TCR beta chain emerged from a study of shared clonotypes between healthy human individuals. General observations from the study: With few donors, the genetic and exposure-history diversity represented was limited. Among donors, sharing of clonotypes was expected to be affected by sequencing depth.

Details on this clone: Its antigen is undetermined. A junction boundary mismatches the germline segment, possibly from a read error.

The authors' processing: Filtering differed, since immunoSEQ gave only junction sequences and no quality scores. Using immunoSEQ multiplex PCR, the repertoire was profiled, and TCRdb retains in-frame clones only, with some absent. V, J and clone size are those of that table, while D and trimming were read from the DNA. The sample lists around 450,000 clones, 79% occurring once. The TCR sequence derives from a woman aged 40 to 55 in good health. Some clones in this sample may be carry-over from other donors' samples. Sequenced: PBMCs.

CDR3 residues: CASRPPLIQGTGWIF. Here the CDR3 DNA reads TGTGCCAGCAGACCACCTCTTATCCAGGGCACTGGGTGGATCTTT. This sequence joins TRBV5-4 and TRBJ1-1; a weak D match, TRBD1 (5 bases). The CDR3 has 15 amino acids. The germline CDR1 and CDR2 sequences are SGHNT and YYREEE (reference sequence).